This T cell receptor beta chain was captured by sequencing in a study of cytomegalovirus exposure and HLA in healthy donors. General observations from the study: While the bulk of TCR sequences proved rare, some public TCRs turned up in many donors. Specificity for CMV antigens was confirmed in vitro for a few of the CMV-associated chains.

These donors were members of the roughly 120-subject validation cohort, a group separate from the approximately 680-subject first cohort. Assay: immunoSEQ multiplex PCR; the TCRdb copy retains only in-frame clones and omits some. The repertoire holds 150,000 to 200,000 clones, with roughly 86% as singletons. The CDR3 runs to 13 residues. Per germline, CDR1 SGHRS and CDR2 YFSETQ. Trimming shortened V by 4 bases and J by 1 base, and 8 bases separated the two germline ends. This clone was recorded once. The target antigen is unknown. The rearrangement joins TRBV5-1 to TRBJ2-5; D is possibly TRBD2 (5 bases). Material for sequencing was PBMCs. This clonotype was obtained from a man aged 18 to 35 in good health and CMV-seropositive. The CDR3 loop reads CASSRETQETQYF. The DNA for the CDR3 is TGCGCCAGCAGCAGGGAGACCCAAGAGACCCAGTACTTC.